The 27 T cell receptor beta chains below come from one sample, sequenced in a study of blood T cells in healthy people across ages. A second PCR of 7 to 11 cycles used a sample-barcoded 5' primer and a J-beta primer mix. TCRdb fed the 5' RACE reads into MiXCR, producing one record per CDR3 protein. The top ten clones hold less than 0.75% of a sample with more than 900,000 distinct CDR3 sequences, around 25% of them seen once. This sample was also put to use in a study of T cells of mothers and their children.

The sample consisted of blood. These receptors came from a girl aged 2-10 years in good health.

This clonotype was seen ten or more times. The chain carries TRBV20-1 and TRBJ1-2; D is ambiguous. V was shortened by 5 bases and J by 4 bases, with 17 bases between the two germline ends. Germline V gene lookup returns CDR1 DFQATT and CDR2 SNEGSKA (reference sequence). The CDR3 totals 14 residues. CDR3 DNA: TGCAGTGCTGGGCAGACCCTAGATTTCTATGGCTACACCTTC. This translates into CSAGQTLDFYGYTF.

This clonotype was counted many times. The J gene is TRBJ2-1, the V gene TRBV7-2, with TRBD2 matching 11 bases. V lost 7 bases and J lost 9; bases outside the gene matches: 8. This CDR3 comprises 14 residues. CDR1 and CDR2 (germline): SGHTA, FQGNSA. The CDR3 spells CASTGLAGLSEQFF. Written as DNA, the CDR3 is TGTGCCAGCACCGGACTAGCGGGTTTGAGTGAGCAGTTCTTC.

On this clonotype: In this CDR3 the conserved last residue, phenylalanine or tryptophan, is missing, so a read error is likely. V is TRBV7-3 and J is TRBJ1-2; D uncertain. The V end was cut by 4 bases, the J end by 0 bases, with 6 bases between. Germline CDR1 is SGHTA and CDR2 is FQGTGA. The CDR3 contains 13 residues. CDR3 protein: CASSSVSNYGYTL. The CDR3 bases are TGTGCCAGCAGCTCGGTGTCTAACTATGGCTACACCCTC.

The V call is TRBV5-5, the J call TRBJ1-5; the D gene is possibly TRBD1 (6 bases). The CDR3 has 16 residues. Germline loops: CDR1 SGHKS, CDR2 YYEKEE (reference sequence). V lost 4 bases to trimming and J lost 4 bases, with 18 bases between them. CDR3 nucleotides: TGTGCCAGCAGCGGGGGGGTTGGGACACATAATCAGCCCCAGCATTTT. Translated: CASSGGVGTHNQPQHF.

The chain is built from TRBV25-1 and TRBJ1-2; D perhaps matches TRBD1 (5 bases). Per the germline V gene, CDR1 is MGHDK and CDR2 is SYGVNS. The CDR3 has 13 amino acids. V was cut by 1 base and J by 3 bases, with 6 bases left in between. CDR3 in DNA: TGTGCCAGCAGTGAATGGGGGGACTATGGCTACACCTTC. Protein: CASSEWGDYGYTF.

This chain joins TRBV11-2 and TRBJ2-5; 7 positions match TRBD2. From germline, CDR1 is SGHAT and CDR2 FQNNGV. V trimming: 2 bases; J trimming: 1 base; junction bases outside the gene matches: 7. The CDR3 has 16 amino acids. The CDR3 here is CASSLTPPSGQETQYF. As DNA, the CDR3 is TGTGCCAGCAGCTTAACGCCCCCTAGCGGCCAAGAGACCCAGTACTTC.

The chain recombines TRBV20-1 with TRBJ2-6, with D possibly being TRBD1 (6 bases). Trimming left V 0 bases short and J 2 bases short, with 8 bases between. CDR3 length equals 15 residues. Germline V gives CDR1 DFQATT, CDR2 SNEGSKA (reference sequence). The CDR3 spells CSAREGTTGANVLTF. The CDR3 nucleotides read TGCAGTGCTAGAGAGGGGACAACTGGGGCCAACGTCCTGACTTTC.

Only a few counts were recorded for this clonotype. This rearrangement joins TRBV7-8 to TRBJ1-3; D is possibly TRBD1 (5 bases). The CDR3 sequence is 16 residues long. Germline V gene data show CDR1 as SGHVS and CDR2 as FQNEAQ. V shed 1 base and J shed 0 bases, with 10 bases lying between them. This CDR3 reads CASSLDSGGSGNTIYF. The CDR3 DNA is TGTGCCAGCAGCTTAGATTCCGGGGGCTCTGGAAACACCATATATTTT.

The chain is built from TRBV27 and TRBJ2-3; TRBD1 or TRBD2 may be the D gene (5 bases each). V gave up 5 bases and J gave up 1 base, with 16 bases separating them. From germline, CDR1 is MNHEY and CDR2 SMNVEV (reference sequence). The CDR3 spans 16 residues. The DNA of the CDR3 is TGTGCCAGCAGTGATGGGGGAGTGAGGGGCACAGATACGCAGTATTTT. As protein: CASSDGGVRGTDTQYF.

This sequence joins TRBV20-1 and TRBJ2-3; no definite D call. Per germline, CDR1 DFQATT and CDR2 SNEGSKA (reference sequence). V shed 3 bases and J shed 9 bases, with 16 bases lying between them. The CDR3 has 13 residues. This chain's CDR3 is CSASYTGLKTQYF. CDR3 DNA: TGCAGTGCTAGTTATACGGGCCTGAAGACGCAGTATTTT.

This clonotype showed up just a few times. The CDR3 ends on some other residue instead of the conserved phenylalanine or tryptophan, so this is likely a read error. The CDR3 loop is CSVGTSGNYEQYL. The CDR3 nucleotides are TGCAGCGTTGGGACTAGCGGAAATTACGAGCAGTACCTC. The chain combines TRBV29-1 with TRBJ2-7, with TRBD2 identical over 10 bases. CDR1 is SQVTM and CDR2 is ANQGSEA in the germline V gene. With V trimmed by 4 bases and J by 4 bases, 4 bases remained unmatched. This CDR3 spans 13 amino acids.

The chain carries TRBV29-1 and TRBJ2-5; a weak D match, TRBD2 (5 bases). The CDR3 has 13 amino acids. CDR1 and CDR2 (germline): SQVTM, ANQGSEA. Trimming pared 3 bases from V and 6 bases from J, leaving 14 bases between. CDR3 region: CSVEAEREKTQYF. In DNA form, the CDR3 reads TGCAGCGTTGAGGCGGAGAGGGAAAAGACCCAGTACTTC.

The CDR3 sequence is CASSLGWAGLHENEQFF. For the CDR3, the DNA is TGTGCCAGCAGCTTAGGGTGGGCGGGACTCCATGAGAATGAGCAGTTCTTC. The chain joins TRBV7-9 to TRBJ2-1, with D perhaps matching TRBD2 (6 bases). The ends were cut back, 1 base at V and 7 bases at J, with 20 bases in the middle. Per the germline V gene, CDR1 is SEHNR and CDR2 is FQNEAQ (reference sequence). The CDR3 is 17 amino acids.

This clonotype was picked up a small number of times. The gene calls are TRBV28 and TRBJ2-7; 8 positions match TRBD1. The CDR3 consists of 14 residues. CDR1 and CDR2 from the germline V gene are MDHEN and SYDVKM. V dropped 7 bases and J dropped 7; count of bases not matched to a gene: 12. The CDR3 reads CASNGGQGTEEQYF. CDR3 nucleotides: TGTGCCAGCAACGGTGGACAGGGCACGGAAGAGCAGTACTTC.

The chain employs TRBV7-3 and TRBJ2-5, with 7 bases lining up with TRBD2. The length of the CDR3 is 15 residues. Germline CDR1 reads SGHTA; CDR2 reads FQGTGA. With V trimmed by 4 bases and J by 2 bases, 7 bases remained unmatched. Here the CDR3 reads CASSSTGGLQETQYF. DNA for the CDR3: TGTGCCAGCAGCTCCACGGGAGGCCTGCAAGAGACCCAGTACTTC.

The rearrangement uses TRBV10-3 and TRBJ2-1; D possibly corresponds to TRBD2 (6 bases). This CDR3 has 16 amino acids. From germline, CDR1 is ENHRY and CDR2 SYGVKD. Trimming pared 5 bases from V and 5 bases from J, leaving 19 bases between. The CDR3, as DNA: TGTGCCATCAGTCCCGGGACCCGGTGGGGGGACAATGAGCAGTTCTTC. It codes for CAISPGTRWGDNEQFF.

V usage is TRBV20-1 and J usage is TRBJ1-2; D remains unclear. The CDR3 loop spans 13 amino acids. The V gene lost 1 base and the J gene lost 5 bases, with 11 bases spanning the gap. Germline V CDR1 and CDR2: DFQATT, SNEGSKA (reference sequence). The DNA of the CDR3 is TGCAGTGCTAGAGCGGCGACTGAGTATGGCTACACCTTC. Residues: CSARAATEYGYTF.

In this sample, this clonotype turned up a few times. The CDR3 sequence: CASSLRGPPRDLTEAFF. The DNA for the CDR3 is TGCGCCAGTTCCCTACGGGGCCCTCCTCGAGACCTAACTGAAGCTTTCTTT. V is TRBV4-1 and J is TRBJ1-1, with TRBD1 as a possible D gene (5 bases). In germline, CDR1 is MGHRA, CDR2 YSYEKL. The germline V and J ends were trimmed by 9 bases and 5 bases, with 28 bases remaining between them. This CDR3 has 17 residues.

V is TRBV28 and J is TRBJ2-5, with D tentatively TRBD2 (5 bases). TRBJ2-1 explains the end of the DNA better; the J call may be wrong. Germline CDR1 reads MDHEN; CDR2 reads SYDVKM. The length of the CDR3 is 14 residues. The CDR3 DNA sequence: TGTGCCAGCAGCCCCTGGCGGGCCTCTAATGAGCAGTTCTTC. It is translated as CASSPWRASNEQFF.

This sequence joins TRBV7-9 and TRBJ1-5; TRBD1 might be the D (5 bases). The CDR3 is 14 amino acids. In germline, CDR1 is SEHNR, CDR2 FQNEAQ (reference sequence). V was pared by 5 bases and J by 4 bases, with 12 bases between. This chain's CDR3 is CASSSFGGNQPQHF. DNA of the CDR3: TGTGCCAGCAGCAGCTTTGGGGGTAATCAGCCCCAGCATTTT.

There are a few counts of this clonotype. The chain joins TRBV7-2 to TRBJ2-5; 9 positions agree with TRBD1. The J call could be wrong; TRBJ2-7 is a better fit for the DNA end. CDR3 length: 14 amino acids. Germline CDR1 and CDR2: SGHTA and FQGNSA. For the CDR3, the DNA is TGTGCCAGCAGCTCACGGGACAGGGATGACGAGCAGTACTTC. This gives the protein CASSSRDRDDEQYF.

The chain combines TRBV10-3 with TRBJ2-3, with D uncertain. The CDR3 covers 16 residues. Looked up from germline, CDR1 is ENHRY and CDR2 is SYGVKD. Trimming removed 1 base at V and 0 bases at J, with 11 bases between. The CDR3 loop reads CAISELWLSSTDTQYF. DNA for the CDR3: TGTGCCATCAGTGAGTTATGGCTATCCAGCACAGATACGCAGTATTTT.

Turning to this clonotype: This may be a read error, as it is one base from a much larger clone. This chain connects TRBV4-2 to TRBJ2-7; no clear D. Near its end, the DNA agrees better with TRBJ2-1, so the J call may be wrong. This CDR3 has 14 amino acids. Germline loops: CDR1 LGHNA, CDR2 YNFKEQ. In nucleotides, the CDR3 is TGTGCCAGCAGCCCCATCAGGAATTCCTACGAGCAGTTCTTC. Protein sequence: CASSPIRNSYEQFF.

This clonotype occurred a few times. The genes are TRBV15 and TRBJ1-4, with TRBD1 matching 7 bases. With V trimmed by 0 bases and J by 4 bases, 5 bases remained unmatched. This CDR3 has 16 amino acids. Germline loops: CDR1 LNHNV, CDR2 YYDKDF (reference sequence). CDR3 sequence (DNA): TGTGCCACCAGCAGAGAAGGTTACAGGGGTAATGAAAAACTGTTTTTT. It is translated as CATSREGYRGNEKLFF. Together with reference TRBV15 and TRBJ1-4, the CDR3 gives the full variable domain: DAMVIQNPRYQVTQFGKPVTLSCSQTLNHNVMYWYQQKSSQAPKLLFHYYDKDFNNEADTPDNFQSRRPNTSFCFLDIRSPGLGDTAMYLCATSREGYRGNEKLFFGSGTQLSVL.

The chain combines TRBV5-8 with TRBJ1-5; D is possibly TRBD1 (5 bases). From germline, CDR1 is SGHTS and CDR2 YDEGEE. CDR3 size: 14 residues. V lost 7 bases, J lost 9 bases, and 20 bases lay in between. CDR3: CASGYRDGPMPQHF. CDR3 nucleotides: TGTGCCAGCGGCTACCGGGACGGCCCCATGCCCCAGCATTTT.

The V gene is TRBV7-2, the J gene TRBJ2-1; D remains unclear. Trimming shortened V by 1 base and J by 15 bases, and 13 bases separated the two germline ends. There are 12 residues in the CDR3. CDR1 SGHTA and CDR2 FQGNSA come from the germline V gene. The CDR3 nucleotides are TGTGCCAGCAGCTTAGTGTTTCCGTTGACGTTCTTC. Translating gives CASSLVFPLTFF.

This clonotype occurred once. The chain recombines TRBV14 with TRBJ2-1, with 10 bases fitting TRBD2. From germline, CDR1 is SGHDN and CDR2 FVKESK. Trimming at V came to 4 bases and at J to 6 bases, leaving 9 bases not matched to a gene. The CDR3 is 16 residues long. Written as DNA, the CDR3 is TGTGCCAGCAGCCGCACTCTAGCGGGAGTCCGCAATGAGCAGTTCTTC. This encodes CASSRTLAGVRNEQFF.